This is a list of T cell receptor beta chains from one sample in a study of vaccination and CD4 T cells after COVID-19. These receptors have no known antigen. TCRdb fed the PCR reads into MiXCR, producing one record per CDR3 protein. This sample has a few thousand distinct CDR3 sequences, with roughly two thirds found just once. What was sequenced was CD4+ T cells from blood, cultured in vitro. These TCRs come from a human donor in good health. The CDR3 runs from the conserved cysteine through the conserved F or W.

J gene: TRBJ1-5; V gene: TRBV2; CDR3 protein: CATLGGTRGHSNQPQHF
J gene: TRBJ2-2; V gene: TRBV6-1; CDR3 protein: CASSEGTGSNTGELFF
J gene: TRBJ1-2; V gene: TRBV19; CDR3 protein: CASSPWTGERYTF
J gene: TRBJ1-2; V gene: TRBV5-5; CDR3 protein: CASSGGQGFYGHTF
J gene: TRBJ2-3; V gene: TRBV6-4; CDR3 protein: CASSERRGDTQYF
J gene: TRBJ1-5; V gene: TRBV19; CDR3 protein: CASSNWDRAEVEQPQHF
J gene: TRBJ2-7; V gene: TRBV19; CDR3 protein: CASSLGSSGVYEQYF
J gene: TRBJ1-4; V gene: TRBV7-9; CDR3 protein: CASSRRQLGYDYSELFF
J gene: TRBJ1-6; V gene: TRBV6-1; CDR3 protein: CASSVTGNNSPLHF
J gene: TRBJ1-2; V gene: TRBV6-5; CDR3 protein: CASSYSVPGGVWWGYTF
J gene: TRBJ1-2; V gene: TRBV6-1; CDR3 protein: CASSEAHELYTF
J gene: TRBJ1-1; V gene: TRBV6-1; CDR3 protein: CASSERSGQGTEAFF
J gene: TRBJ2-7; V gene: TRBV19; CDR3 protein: CASSIGQGRSYEQYF
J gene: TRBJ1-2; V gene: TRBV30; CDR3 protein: CAWSVLGSPWDRGGGYTF
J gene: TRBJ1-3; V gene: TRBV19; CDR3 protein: CASSAVTLGNTIYF
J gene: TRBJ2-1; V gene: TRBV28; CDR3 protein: CASSSPGTDKFF
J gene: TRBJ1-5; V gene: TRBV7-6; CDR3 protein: CASSLAQNQPQHF
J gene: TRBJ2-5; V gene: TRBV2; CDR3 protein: CASRSGTSGSETQYF
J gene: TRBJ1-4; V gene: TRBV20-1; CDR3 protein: CSASWASENEKLFF
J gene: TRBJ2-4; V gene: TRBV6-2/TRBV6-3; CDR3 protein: CASNPQSSLNIQYF
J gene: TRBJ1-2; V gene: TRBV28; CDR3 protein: CASGLGRSPSDGYTF
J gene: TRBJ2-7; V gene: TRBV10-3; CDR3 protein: CATWTGGHEQYF
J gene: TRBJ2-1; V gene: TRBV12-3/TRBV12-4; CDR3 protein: CASNRGTSGRALEQFF
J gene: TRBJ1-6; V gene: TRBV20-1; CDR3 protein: CSARGQGGNSPLHF
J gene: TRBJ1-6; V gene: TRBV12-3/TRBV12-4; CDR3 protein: CASRGGTGDNSPLHF